Each of the 26 T cell receptor beta chains below was sequenced from the same sample in a study of T cells in lung cancer brain metastases. Here immunoSEQ multiplex PCR was the method, and the copy in TCRdb shows in-frame clones only, minus some. The data hold more than 4,000 clones, with about four fifths observed a single time. The source material was tumor tissue from the primary lung tumor. The receptors derive from a woman between 45 and 60 years old with non-small cell lung cancer.

This clone appeared once. V is TRBV18 and J is TRBJ2-3; weak D call: TRBD2 (7 bases). The germline V gene encodes CDR1 KGHSH and CDR2 LQKENI. The length of the CDR3 is 15 residues. V was clipped by 5 bases and J by 1 base, with 13 bases between them. CDR3 in amino acids: CASSNRGAGTDTQYF. The CDR3 coding sequence is TGTGCCAGCTCAAACCGGGGGGCTGGCACAGATACGCAGTATTTT.

J is TRBJ2-4 and V is TRBV30; a possible D gene is TRBD1 (6 bases). CDR3 size: 14 residues. Germline loops: CDR1 GTSNPN, CDR2 SVGIG (reference sequence). V lost 1 base, J lost 1 base, and 8 bases lay in between. CDR3 bases: TGTGCCTGGAGTGGCACAGGGGCCAAAAACATTCAGTACTTC. This gives the protein CAWSGTGAKNIQYF.

Remarks on this clone: Other nucleotide sequences from this sample produce the same CDR3. The chain has TRBV1 and TRBJ2-1; TRBD2, as called in the table, went unchecked against the DNA. TRBV1 is a recognized pseudogene. CDR3 size: 15 residues. The CDR3 region is CTSSHRGLADNEQFF. CDR3 nucleotides: TGCACCAGCAGTCACCGGGGACTAGCGGACAATGAGCAGTTCTTC.

The chain combines TRBV9 with TRBJ1-1; TRBD1 agrees at 7 bases. Germline loops: CDR1 SGDLS, CDR2 YYNGEE. V shed 4 bases, J shed 0 bases, and the junction held 6 bases outside the gene matches. The CDR3 runs 15 residues. CDR3: CASSIQTGMNTEAFF. In nucleotides, the CDR3 is TGTGCCAGCAGCATCCAGACAGGGATGAACACTGAAGCTTTCTTT.

V usage is TRBV19 and J usage is TRBJ1-3; 7 bases agree with TRBD1. Germline loops: CDR1 LNHDA, CDR2 SQIVND (reference sequence). The CDR3 sequence is 17 residues long. With V trimmed by 5 bases and J by 0 bases, 10 bases remained unmatched. CDR3 sequence (DNA): TGTGCCAGTAGTTCCGCCAGGGGGACCTTCTCTGGAAACACCATATATTTT. This translates into CASSSARGTFSGNTIYF.

This chain connects TRBV13 to TRBJ2-3, with 7 bases matching TRBD2. Trimming cost V 5 bases and J 2 bases; bases outside gene matches: 16. CDR3 length: 18 residues. CDR1 PRHDT and CDR2 FYEKMQ come from the germline V gene (reference sequence). In DNA form, the CDR3 reads TGTGCCAGCAGCCCCTCATGGCCCAGCGGGGTAGTCACAGATACGCAGTATTTT. This codes for CASSPSWPSGVVTDTQYF.

The chain links TRBV6-6 to TRBJ1-6; possibly TRBD1 for D (6 bases). The CDR3 contains 16 residues. V was shortened by 2 bases and J by 4 bases, with 12 bases between the two germline ends. Germline values: CDR1 MNHNY, CDR2 SVGAGI (reference sequence). CDR3 bases: TGTGCCAGCAGTTACGTCAGGGGTGGGTATAATTCACCCCTCCACTTT. It specifies CASSYVRGGYNSPLHF.

The chain couples TRBV7-9 to TRBJ1-2, with a possible D match to TRBD1 (6 bases). This CDR3 contains 15 residues. Germline V lookup: CDR1 SEHNR, CDR2 FQNEAQ (reference sequence). The V gene lost 1 base and the J gene lost 0 bases, with 9 bases spanning the gap. CDR3 loop: CASSLEGGPNYGYTF. In DNA, the CDR3 is TGTGCCAGCAGCTTAGAGGGGGGGCCTAACTATGGCTACACCTTC.

CDR3 region: CASSHATSSDTQYF. The CDR3 DNA reads TGTGCCAGCAGCCATGCAACTAGCTCAGATACGCAGTATTTT. The chain is built from TRBV4-2 and TRBJ2-3; a possible D gene is TRBD2 (6 bases). The germline gives CDR1 LGHNA, CDR2 YNFKEQ. The CDR3 sequence is 14 residues long. V lost 3 bases to trimming and J lost 4 bases, with 11 bases between them.

This chain uses TRBV6-1 with TRBJ1-1; no clear D. This CDR3 region has 13 residues. The germline V and J ends were trimmed by 6 bases and 0 bases, with 8 bases remaining between them. Germline assignment: CDR1 MNHNS and CDR2 SASEGT. CDR3: CASRLLMNTEAFF. DNA for the CDR3: TGTGCCAGCAGACTTCTAATGAACACTGAAGCTTTCTTT.

This chain uses TRBV18 with TRBJ2-1; no clear D gene. Trimming pared 6 bases from V and 0 bases from J, leaving 6 bases between. The CDR3 runs to 13 residues. Germline V gives CDR1 KGHSH, CDR2 LQKENI. CDR3 region: CASSRGSYNEQFF. DNA for the CDR3: TGTGCCAGCTCGCGCGGCTCCTACAATGAGCAGTTCTTC.

CDR3 sequence (DNA): TGTGCCAGCAGCTACCTCAGCGGGACCAACACCGGGGAGCTGTTTTTT. Protein product: CASSYLSGTNTGELFF. The chain employs TRBV6-4 and TRBJ2-2; 7 bases line up with TRBD2. The V gene's germline CDR1 is MRHNA and CDR2 SNTAGT. The CDR3 contains 16 residues. The trim removed 6 bases at V and 2 bases at J, leaving 9 bases unmatched.

The chain employs TRBV5-1 and TRBJ2-1, with 9 positions matching TRBD2. CDR1 SGHRS and CDR2 YFSETQ come from the germline V gene. The CDR3 has 17 residues. J lost 3 bases, V lost 4 bases, and 11 bases had no gene match. DNA for the CDR3: TGCGCCAGCAGCGTAGCGGGGGCCCGCGGGGGCTACAATGAGCAGTTCTTC. Translating it yields CASSVAGARGGYNEQFF.

On this clone: One end of the junction does not line up with germline, which may come from a read error. The J gene is TRBJ1-1, the V gene TRBV5-5; TRBD1 matches at 7 bases. Germline lookup yields CDR1 SGHKS and CDR2 YYEKEE (reference sequence). The CDR3 is made up of 14 amino acids. This chain's CDR3 is CASSTLTGRTEVFF. CDR3 coding DNA: TGTGCCAGCAGCACACTGACAGGGAGGACTGAAGTTTTCTTT.

This sequence joins TRBV10-3 and TRBJ2-7; no clear D. Deletions cut 0 bases from V and 2 bases from J, with 11 bases between. This CDR3 has 15 amino acids. Germline CDR1 ENHRY, CDR2 SYGVKD. CDR3 DNA sequence: TGTGCCATCAGTGAGTCGGGGTTGGACGCCTACGAGCAGTACTTC. It yields the protein CAISESGLDAYEQYF.

This chain uses TRBV2 with TRBJ2-7, with 8 nucleotides matching TRBD2. CDR3 length equals 14 residues. The germline CDR1 and CDR2 sequences are SNHLY and FYNNEI. Trimming at V came to 5 bases and at J to 9 bases, leaving 12 bases not matched to a gene. The DNA for the CDR3 is TGTGCCAGCAGTTCCGGGACGGGGGGGAGGCGGCAGTACTTC. Translation gives CASSSGTGGRRQYF.

Here the CDR3 reads CASSRTTTGSRQPQHF. CDR3 nucleotide sequence: TGCGCCAGCAGCCGAACAACGACAGGGTCGAGACAGCCCCAGCATTTT. The chain links TRBV4-1 to TRBJ1-5; TRBD1 matches at 7 bases. Germline lookup yields CDR1 MGHRA and CDR2 YSYEKL. The junction had 13 bases not matched to a gene; V was cut back by 4 bases and J by 7 bases. The CDR3 is 16 amino acids.

V and J are TRBV30 and TRBJ2-4; TRBD1 might be the D (5 bases). The CDR3 consists of 14 residues. Germline CDR1 and CDR2: GTSNPN and SVGIG (reference sequence). The ends were cut back, 5 bases at V and 6 bases at J, with 17 bases in the middle. CDR3 loop: CAWAPKDILNIQYF. The CDR3 region has the DNA TGTGCCTGGGCCCCGAAGGACATTCTAAACATTCAGTACTTC.

The chain couples TRBV4-2 to TRBJ1-2, with 7 nucleotides matching TRBD1. This CDR3 is 18 amino acids long. Germline values: CDR1 LGHNA, CDR2 YNFKEQ. After removal of 0 bases from V and 1 base from J, the junction contained 11 bases not matched to a gene. The CDR3 sequence is CASSQEGAGGAYNYGYTF. The CDR3 nucleotides are TGTGCCAGCAGCCAAGAGGGTGCAGGGGGGGCCTATAACTATGGCTACACCTTC.

The genes are TRBV29-1 and TRBJ2-1; no definite D call. The CDR3 extends over 13 amino acids. V gave up 6 bases and J gave up 3 bases, with 12 bases separating them. The germline CDR1 and CDR2 sequences are SQVTM and ANQGSEA. The CDR3 region has the DNA TGCAGCGTATACAGTGAAGGCTACAATGAGCAGTTCTTC. This sequence encodes CSVYSEGYNEQFF.

The chain is built from TRBV28 and TRBJ2-2; D might be TRBD2 (6 bases). Germline lookup yields CDR1 MDHEN and CDR2 SYDVKM. The CDR3 is made up of 15 amino acids. Trimming took 3 bases from V and 1 from J, leaving 9 bases between them. CDR3: CASSLISGNTGELFF. The CDR3 DNA is TGTGCCAGCAGTTTGATTAGCGGGAACACCGGGGAGCTGTTTTTT.

The chain recombines TRBV19 with TRBJ1-5; D ambiguous. The germline gives CDR1 LNHDA, CDR2 SQIVND (reference sequence). V shed 0 bases and J shed 3 bases, with 6 bases lying between them. The CDR3 runs to 14 residues. The CDR3 DNA reads as TGTGCCAGTAGTATAGAAGCGATCAATCAGCCCCAGCATTTT. It encodes CASSIEAINQPQHF.

This rearrangement joins TRBV4-2 to TRBJ2-7; TRBD2 might be the D (5 bases). The V and J ends lost 3 bases and 0 bases respectively, with 12 bases between them. Germline CDR1 reads LGHNA; CDR2 reads YNFKEQ. This CDR3 is built from 15 residues. The DNA for the CDR3 is TGTGCCAGCAGCCAGAGGACTGGGAGCTCCTACGAGCAGTACTTC. The encoded protein is CASSQRTGSSYEQYF.

Concerning this clone: The junction shows a germline mismatch at one end, possibly a read error. The chain combines TRBV7-7 with TRBJ2-5; D possibly corresponds to TRBD1 (5 bases). Germline CDR1 is SSHAT and CDR2 is FNYEAQ (reference sequence). This CDR3 has 13 amino acids. The CDR3 here is CASSLYRLETQYF. The CDR3 coding sequence is TGTGCTAGCAGCTTATACAGGTTGGAGACCCAGTACTTC.

The rearrangement joins TRBV11-3 to TRBJ2-7; tentative D call: TRBD2 (6 bases). CDR3 length equals 14 residues. The germline CDR1 and CDR2 sequences are SGHNT and YENEEA. V lost 0 bases to trimming and J lost 1 base, with 7 bases between them. The CDR3 loop reads CASSLDGGSYEQYF. The CDR3 region has the DNA TGTGCCAGCAGCTTAGATGGGGGGTCCTACGAGCAGTACTTC.

The rearrangement joins TRBV6-1 to TRBJ2-7; D call uncertain. In germline, CDR1 is MNHNS, CDR2 SASEGT. With 7 bases removed from V and 0 bases from J, the gap between germline ends came to 16 bases. The CDR3 consists of 15 residues. The CDR3 loop reads CASILSGVTSYEQYF. The CDR3 DNA sequence: TGTGCCAGCATATTGTCGGGCGTAACCTCCTACGAGCAGTACTTC.